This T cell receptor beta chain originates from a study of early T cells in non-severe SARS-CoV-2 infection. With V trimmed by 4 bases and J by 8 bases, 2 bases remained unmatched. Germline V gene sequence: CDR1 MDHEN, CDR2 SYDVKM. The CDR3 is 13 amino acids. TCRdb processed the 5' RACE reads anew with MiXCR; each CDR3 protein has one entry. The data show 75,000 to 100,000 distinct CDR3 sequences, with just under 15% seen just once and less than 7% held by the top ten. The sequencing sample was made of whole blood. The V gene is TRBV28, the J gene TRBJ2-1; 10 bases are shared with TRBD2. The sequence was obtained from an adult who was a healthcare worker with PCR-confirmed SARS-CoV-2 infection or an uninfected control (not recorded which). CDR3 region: CASSSSGSDEQFF. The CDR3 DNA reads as TGTGCCAGCAGTTCTAGCGGGAGCGATGAGCAGTTCTTC.